The entry below describes one T cell receptor (beta chain). The target antigen is unknown. This sample is part of a study of CD8+ T cells in alopecia areata. In the study overall: Severity was scored as percentage of affected scalp area in treated patients. Findings and limits, study-wide: Tofacitinib yielded significantly lower scalp clonality and fewer expanded CD8+ clones among the top 100. Normal skin's resident alphabeta T cells are also sequenced in scalp samples. Amid tofacitinib therapy, many expanded lesional clones stayed present in scalp and blood.

Trimming took off 5 bases at V and 4 bases at J, with 11 bases between the two ends. This CDR3 region has 13 residues. Per germline, CDR1 SGHTA and CDR2 FQGNSA. RNA was isolated and reverse transcribed to cDNA, the sequencing template. Libraries were prepared by immunoSEQ multiplex PCR; TCRdb keeps only in-frame clonotypes and omits some of them. The sample shows 150,000 to 250,000 clones, 45% to 65% of them seen only once. The treatment: oral pan-JAK inhibitor, 5-10 mg twice daily. The rearrangement joins TRBV7-2 to TRBJ1-2, with D maybe TRBD1 (6 bases). The receptor comes from a human donor with alopecia areata. Material: CD4+ T cells sorted from blood, obtained at week 4, from a patient treated with tofacitinib. The CDR3 sequence: CASSPGHSYGYTF. The CDR3 DNA is TGTGCCAGCAGCCCGGGACACTCCTATGGCTACACCTTC. Full variable domain (remainder filled in from reference TRBV7-2 and TRBJ1-2): GAGVSQSPSNKVTEKGKDVELRCDPISGHTALYWYRQSLGQGLEFLIYFQGNSAPDKSGLPSDRFSAERTGGSVSTLTIQRTQQEDSAVYLCASSPGHSYGYTFGSGTRLTVV.